This T cell receptor (beta chain) was observed in a study of T cells in Graves' hyperthyroidism and ophthalmopathy. Study-level background: Blood from the periphery was taken at initial diagnosis, before any treatment. Overall study results and limits: Blood held most thyroid clonotypes expanded above 0.001 frequency.

Amplified regions were TCR beta CDR3 sequences from RNA transcripts. TCR CDR3 underwent first-round RT-PCR with the HTBI primer set. Using its own MiXCR run on the multiplex PCR reads, TCRdb lists one record per CDR3 protein. Here the sample spans approximately 530,000 distinct CDR3 sequences, 16% being singletons. Fresh 10 ml peripheral blood yielded PBMCs. The CDR3 has 15 amino acids. Losses at the gene ends were 0 bases for V and 4 bases for J; bases not matched to a gene: 5. In germline, CDR1 is KGHDR, CDR2 SFDVKD. As concerns this clonotype: The antigen is unknown.

The gene calls are TRBV24-1 and TRBJ2-7, with 7 bases matching TRBD2. The material sequenced was blood. This TCR came from a woman between 18 and 29 years old with Graves' hyperthyroidism. CDR3 region: CATSDLSGGDYEQYF. CDR3 DNA: TGTGCCACCAGTGATTTGTCGGGGGGAGATTACGAGCAGTACTTC.